This is a list of T cell receptor beta chains from one sample in a study of OX40 agonist ivuxolimab in advanced cancers. TCRdb's copy holds only in-frame clones and misses some; the assay was immunoSEQ multiplex PCR. The sample holds 60,000 to 75,000 clones, 91% seen once. Sequenced here: CD4+ or CD8+ T cells sorted from blood, sampled in a trial of the OX40 agonist ivuxolimab. Source of these receptors: an adult with an advanced solid tumor such as melanoma, head and neck, liver or kidney cancer. CDR3s include the opening cysteine and the closing phenylalanine or tryptophan. The D gene is left open where the match is weak. Clone size, where shown, is once, few, many, or a class for clones that have expanded.

size	V	J	D	DNA	CDR3
-	TRBV7-3	TRBJ2-3	-	TGTGCCAGCAGCTTTTCGACAGGTTATTCACCAGATACGCAGTATTTT	CASSFSTGYSPDTQYF
-	TRBV2	TRBJ2-7	TRBD2	TGTGCCAGCAGTGATCCCACTAGCGGGAGGTACGAGCAGTACTTC	CASSDPTSGRYEQYF
-	TRBV14	TRBJ1-2	-	TGTGCCAGCAGCCATGACGTCGGACATGGCTACACCTTC	CASSHDVGHGYTF
-	TRBV6-5	TRBJ2-3	-	TGTGCCAGCAGTTCGGGGTCCGCTTTTGGTACGCAGTATTTT	CASSSGSAFGTQYF
-	TRBV5-1	TRBJ1-4	-	TGCGCCAGCAGCGAGACCGCAGGATACACTAATGAAAAACTGTTTTTT	CASSETAGYTNEKLFF
once	TRBV18	TRBJ1-5	-	TGTGCCAGCTCCCCGGACGGGATCAATCAGCCCCAGCATTTT	CASSPDGINQPQHF
-	TRBV30	TRBJ2-7	TRBD1	TGTGCCTGGAGGGGACAGGGATATCCATCTTACGAGCAGTACTTC	CAWRGQGYPSYEQYF
-	TRBV9	TRBJ2-2	-	TGTGCCAGCAGCACCAGACCCCTCGGGGAGCTGTTTTTT	CASSTRPLGELFF
-	TRBV9	TRBJ2-1	-	TGTGCCAGCAGCCCCGTTGGGAAAACCTACAATGAGCAGTTCTTC	CASSPVGKTYNEQFF
-	TRBV6-1	TRBJ1-1	TRBD1	TGTGCCAGCAGAAAGACAGGGGGGGAGAACACTGAAGCTTTCTTT	CASRKTGGENTEAFF
-	TRBV5-4	TRBJ2-2	TRBD1	TGTGCCAGCAGCTTACAACAGGGGGCGACCGGGGAGCTGTTTTTT	CASSLQQGATGELFF
-	TRBV6-6	TRBJ2-5	-	TGTGCCAGCAGCAGGGACGCACAAGAGACCCAGTACTTC	CASSRDAQETQYF
once	TRBV5-4	TRBJ1-4	-	TGTGCCAGCAGCCGAGCAGGGGTAACTGAAAAACTGTTTTTT	CASSRAGVTEKLFF
-	TRBV10-3	TRBJ2-6	-	TGTGCCATCAGTGAAAGGGATGGGATTTCTGGGGCCAACGTCCTGACTTTC	CAISERDGISGANVLTF
-	TRBV5-1	TRBJ2-7	TRBD2	TGCGCCAGCAGCTACTCTAGCGGGAGGGACTACGAGCAGTACTTC	CASSYSSGRDYEQYF
-	TRBV5-4	TRBJ2-2	TRBD1	TGTGCCAGCAGCTCGGGACAGGTGGGGAACACCGGGGAGCTGTTTTTT	CASSSGQVGNTGELFF
few	TRBV27	TRBJ2-7	TRBD1	TGTGCCAGCAGTTCAGATTCCGGGACAGGGATTTTCGAGCAGTACTTC	CASSSDSGTGIFEQYF
once	TRBV13	TRBJ1-1	-	TGTGCCAGCATCAACTCGGGGGGTAAGAGACTAGAAGCTTTCTTT	CASINSGGKRLEAFF
-	TRBV2	TRBJ1-5	TRBD1	TGTGCCAGCAGTGAGGACAGGGCCTACCAGCCCCAGCATTTT	CASSEDRAYQPQHF
once	TRBV7-6	TRBJ2-5	-	TGTGCCAGCAGCCCGGAACTCCTACAGACCCAGTACTTC	CASSPELLQTQYF
-	TRBV5-1	TRBJ2-1	-	TGCGCCAGCAGCTCCGACAATGAGCAGTTCTTC	CASSSDNEQFF
-	TRBV27	TRBJ2-3	-	TGTGCCAGCAGTGCATTACTGATGGGGGATACGCAGTATTTT	CASSALLMGDTQYF
-	TRBV7-6	TRBJ2-1	-	TGTGCCAGCAGCTTAGGGGTTCCTAGCGATGAGCAGTTCTTC	CASSLGVPSDEQFF
-	TRBV6-6	TRBJ2-1	TRBD1	TGTGCCAGCAGTACTGAGACAGGGATTGAGCAGTTCTTC	CASSTETGIEQFF
once	TRBV30	TRBJ2-1	TRBD2	TGTGCCTGGAGTGTCTTACTAGCGGGAGTTAATGAGCAGTTCTTC	CAWSVLLAGVNEQFF
once	TRBV6-6	TRBJ1-1	-	TGTGCCAGCGGATCGCCCCAGTTAAACACTGAAGCTTTCTTT	CASGSPQLNTEAFF
-	TRBV5-4	TRBJ2-3	TRBD2	TGTGCCAGCAGCTGGAGCGGGAAAGGGACAGATACGCAGTATTTT	CASSWSGKGTDTQYF
-	TRBV6-5	TRBJ2-7	-	TGTGCCAGCATCAACAGCAACTACGAGCAGTACTTC	CASINSNYEQYF
-	TRBV11-2	TRBJ1-4	-	TGTGCCAGCAGCTTAGGGGGAAATGAAAAACTGTTTTTT	CASSLGGNEKLFF
-	TRBV7-8	TRBJ1-6	-	TGTGCCAGCAGCTTAGTCCTGTATAATTCACCCCTCCACTTT	CASSLVLYNSPLHF
few	TRBV11-2	TRBJ2-2	-	TGTGCCAGCAGCTTAGCCGCGACCGGGGAGCTGTTTTTT	CASSLAATGELFF
-	TRBV2	TRBJ2-6	-	TGTGCCAGCAGTGAAGAAGGTTCCGGGGCCAACGTCCTGACTTTC	CASSEEGSGANVLTF
-	TRBV9	TRBJ1-2	-	TGTGCCAGCAGCATCACCAGCGCGGCCGATGGCTACACCTTC	CASSITSAADGYTF
-	TRBV20-1	TRBJ1-2	-	TGCAGTGCTAGAGATCCGGGCGGCTACACCTTC	CSARDPGGYTF
-	TRBV15	TRBJ2-3	-	TGTGCCACCAGCAGAGATCGTAGGGCAGGGGGCACAGATACGCAGTATTTT	CATSRDRRAGGTDTQYF
-	TRBV5-6	TRBJ1-1	TRBD1	TGTGCCAGCAGCTCGCCACAGGGGGCGAACACTGAAGCTTTCTTT	CASSSPQGANTEAFF
-	TRBV19	TRBJ1-4	-	TGTGCCAGTAGTGGCAGGGGAATTGGAGAAAAACTGTTTTTT	CASSGRGIGEKLFF
-	TRBV5-1	TRBJ1-2	TRBD1	TGCGCCAGCAGCACCCGGACAGGGGGCTCTTTTAACTATGGCTACACCTTC	CASSTRTGGSFNYGYTF